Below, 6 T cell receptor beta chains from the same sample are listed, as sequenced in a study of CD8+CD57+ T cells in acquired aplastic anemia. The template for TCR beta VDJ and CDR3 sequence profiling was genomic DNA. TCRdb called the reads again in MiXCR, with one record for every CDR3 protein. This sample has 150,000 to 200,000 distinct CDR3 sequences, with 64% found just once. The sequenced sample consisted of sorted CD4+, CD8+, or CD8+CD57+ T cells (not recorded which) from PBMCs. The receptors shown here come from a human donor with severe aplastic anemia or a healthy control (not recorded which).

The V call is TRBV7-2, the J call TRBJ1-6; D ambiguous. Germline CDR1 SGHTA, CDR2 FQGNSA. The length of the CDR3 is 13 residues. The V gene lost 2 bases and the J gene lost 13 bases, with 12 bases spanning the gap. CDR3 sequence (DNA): TGTGCCAGCAGCTTATTGGGGTCCGATCCCCTCCACTTT. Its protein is CASSLLGSDPLHF.

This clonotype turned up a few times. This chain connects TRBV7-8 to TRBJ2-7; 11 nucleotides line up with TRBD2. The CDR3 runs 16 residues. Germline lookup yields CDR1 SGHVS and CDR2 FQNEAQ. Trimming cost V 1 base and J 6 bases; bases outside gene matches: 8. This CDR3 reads CASSLDGLAGGSEQYF. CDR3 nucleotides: TGTGCCAGCAGCTTAGATGGGTTAGCGGGGGGGAGCGAGCAGTACTTC.

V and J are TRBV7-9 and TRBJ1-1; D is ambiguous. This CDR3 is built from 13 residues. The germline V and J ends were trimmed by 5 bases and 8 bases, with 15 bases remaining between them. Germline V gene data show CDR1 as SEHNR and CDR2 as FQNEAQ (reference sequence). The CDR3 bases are TGTGCCAGCAGCGAGTATGTGCGGAGCGAAGCTTTCTTT. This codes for CASSEYVRSEAFF.

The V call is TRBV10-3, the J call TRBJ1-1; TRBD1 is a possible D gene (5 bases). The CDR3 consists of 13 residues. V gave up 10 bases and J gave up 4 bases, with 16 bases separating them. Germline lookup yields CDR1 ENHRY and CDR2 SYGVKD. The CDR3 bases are TGTGCCACCCAAGGGGAGGTCGGCACTGAAGCTTTCTTT. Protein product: CATQGEVGTEAFF.

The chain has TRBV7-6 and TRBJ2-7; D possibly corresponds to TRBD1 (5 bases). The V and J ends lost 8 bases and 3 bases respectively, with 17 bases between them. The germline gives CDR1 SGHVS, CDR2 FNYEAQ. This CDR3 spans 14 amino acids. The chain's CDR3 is CASSPLGQRYEQYF. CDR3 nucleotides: TGTGCCAGCTCACCTTTAGGACAACGCTACGAGCAGTACTTC.

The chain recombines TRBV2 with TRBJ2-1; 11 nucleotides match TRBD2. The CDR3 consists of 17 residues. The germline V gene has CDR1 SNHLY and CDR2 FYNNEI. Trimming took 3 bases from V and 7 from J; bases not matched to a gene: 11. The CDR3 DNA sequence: TGTGCCAGCAGTGACCAACATAGCGGGAGGGCCGGGAATGAGCAGTTCTTC. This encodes CASSDQHSGRAGNEQFF.